The entry below gives a single TCR beta chain sequence along with its context. Its antigen remains unidentified. The CDR3 loop spans 15 amino acids. This entry belongs to a study of PD-1 blockade in classical Hodgkin lymphoma. Findings and caveats of the study: TCR diversity at baseline was reported to be reduced in newly diagnosed patients relative to healthy donors. Diversity similar to that of newly diagnosed patients was seen at baseline in complete responders. There was a significant rise in CD4+ TCR diversity by C4D1, with no such rise for CD8+.

Profiled with immunoSEQ multiplex PCR; TCRdb holds only in-frame clones, not every one. The table includes 35,000 to 45,000 clones, approximately 70% detected once. All trial patients relapsed after autologous stem cell transplantation. The V and J genes are TRBV21-1 and TRBJ1-3; TRBD1, as called in the table, went unchecked against the DNA. TRBV21-1 is an annotated pseudogene. Sequenced here: peripheral blood mononuclear cells (PBMCs), sampled at baseline. The sequence was obtained from a human donor with classical Hodgkin lymphoma. The DNA of the CDR3 is TGTGCCAGCGATCGGGACAGGCCCGAAAAGAACACCATATATTTT. It is translated as CASDRDRPEKNTIYF.